The sequence of this T cell receptor (beta chain) was determined in a study of CD8+ T cells in alopecia areata. Broader study findings: There were also resident alphabeta T cells of normal skin sequenced in scalp samples.

The study team obtained lesional scalp punch biopsies and peripheral blood from alopecia areata patients. CDR1 and CDR2 (germline): SGHVS, FNYEAQ. The CDR3 length is 16 residues. V was shortened by 3 bases and J by 2 bases, with 14 bases between the two germline ends. Investigators isolated RNA and reverse transcribed it into cDNA to act as the sequencing template. Produced via immunoSEQ multiplex PCR; TCRdb's table is partial and in-frame only. The data show about 110,000 clones, roughly 55% seen once. This clone was recorded once. Its antigen is undetermined. The sample comprised NKG2D-low CD8+ T cells sorted from blood. This clonotype was obtained from a human donor with alopecia areata. The V call is TRBV7-6, the J call TRBJ2-1; D unresolved. The CDR3 here is CASSFTEVSPYNEQFF. The CDR3 DNA sequence: TGTGCCAGCAGCTTTACAGAGGTCAGTCCCTACAATGAGCAGTTCTTC.